One and the same sample provided the 30 T cell receptor beta chains below, sequenced in a study of blood T cell repertoires in COVID-19. The data were produced by immunoSEQ multiplex PCR, yet TCRdb's version contains in-frame clones alone and is incomplete. The sample includes some 280,000 clones, around 86% of them seen just once. Specimen: peripheral blood. Receptors originate from a woman aged 25 to 45 with active or convalescent COVID-19.

The chain combines TRBV18 with TRBJ1-1, with a possible D match to TRBD1 (5 bases). The CDR3 loop spans 18 amino acids. The germline V gene encodes CDR1 KGHSH and CDR2 LQKENI. The germline V and J ends were trimmed by 1 base and 1 base, with 19 bases remaining between them. CDR3 nucleotides: TGTGCCAGCTCACCACGGCTCCTGCAGGGCGCGCAGAACACTGAAGCTTTCTTT. Encoded protein: CASSPRLLQGAQNTEAFF.

CDR3 nucleotides: TGTGCCAGCAGCTTCGCCGGGACAGGGAACACCGGGGAGCTGTTTTTT. Its translation: CASSFAGTGNTGELFF. This rearrangement joins TRBV7-2 to TRBJ2-2, with TRBD1 matching over 8 bases. Germline trimming cut 3 bases from V and 1 base from J; bases unmatched to any gene: 4. The CDR3 is made up of 16 amino acids. Germline CDR1 and CDR2: SGHTA and FQGNSA. Full variable domain (missing parts from reference TRBV7-2 and TRBJ2-2): GAGVSQSPSNKVTEKGKDVELRCDPISGHTALYWYRQSLGQGLEFLIYFQGNSAPDKSGLPSDRFSAERTGGSVSTLTIQRTQQEDSAVYLCASSFAGTGNTGELFFGEGSRLTVL.

Written as DNA, the CDR3 is TGTGCCTGGAGCCGGGGGGACTACTACGAGCAGTACTTC. Amino acids: CAWSRGDYYEQYF. The chain uses TRBV30 and TRBJ2-7, with 7 bases identical to TRBD2. J gave up 3 bases and V 3 bases, and 5 bases lay outside the gene matches. The CDR3 is 13 amino acids. Germline CDR1 reads GTSNPN; CDR2 reads SVGIG (reference sequence).

The chain couples TRBV18 to TRBJ2-5; D gene ambiguous. The CDR3 has 13 amino acids. V was clipped by 2 bases and J by 4 bases, with 8 bases between them. Germline CDR1 reads KGHSH; CDR2 reads LQKENI. CDR3 amino acids: CASSPYSRETQYF. CDR3 in DNA: TGTGCCAGCTCACCATATAGTCGAGAGACCCAGTACTTC.

The chain recombines TRBV5-4 with TRBJ2-1, with 11 bases aligning to TRBD2. CDR3 size: 15 residues. CDR1 and CDR2 from the germline V gene are SGHNT and YYREEE (reference sequence). The ends lost 5 bases at V and 4 bases at J; junction bases unmatched: 5. The CDR3 region is CASRAGLAVYNEQFF. The CDR3 DNA sequence: TGTGCCAGCAGAGCGGGACTAGCGGTTTACAATGAGCAGTTCTTC.

The rearrangement uses TRBV28 and TRBJ1-2, with D perhaps TRBD1 (5 bases). Germline CDR1 and CDR2: MDHEN and SYDVKM. The V end lost 4 bases, the J end lost 7 bases, and 16 bases lay between the germline ends. The CDR3 loop spans 14 amino acids. The CDR3 DNA is TGTGCCAGCAGTTCCGACAGCGAGATTCGTGGCTACACCTTC. Its protein is CASSSDSEIRGYTF.

This chain uses TRBV19 with TRBJ1-2; 8 bases match TRBD1. Germline CDR1 is LNHDA and CDR2 is SQIVND (reference sequence). V lost 11 bases and J lost 8; bases outside the gene matches: 16. The CDR3 is 14 residues long. This CDR3 is CASGQGAREDGYTF. The DNA for the CDR3 is TGTGCCTCGGGGCAGGGGGCGAGAGAAGACGGCTACACCTTC.

V and J are TRBV9 and TRBJ2-1, with 8 bases lining up with TRBD2. With 4 bases clipped from V and 4 bases from J, the junction kept 7 bases outside the gene matches. The CDR3 has 15 amino acids. Germline CDR1 and CDR2: SGDLS and YYNGEE. The CDR3 sequence is CASSPHSGGYNEQFF. In DNA form, the CDR3 reads TGTGCCAGCAGCCCACACAGCGGGGGTTACAATGAGCAGTTCTTC. Full variable domain (outside the CDR3, taken from reference TRBV9 and TRBJ2-1): DSGVTQTPKHLITATGQRVTLRCSPRSGDLSVYWYQQSLDQGLQFLIQYYNGEERAKGNILERFSAQQFPDLHSELNLSSLELGDSALYFCASSPHSGGYNEQFFGPGTRLTVL.

This clone was detected only once. Other DNA sequences from this sample encode an identical CDR3 as well. The rearrangement joins TRBV5-4 to TRBJ2-2; TRBD2 is a possible D gene (6 bases). The CDR3 runs to 16 residues. The germline gives CDR1 SGHNT, CDR2 YYREEE (reference sequence). V lost 4 bases and J 0 bases, leaving 13 bases between the germline ends. CDR3 sequence (DNA): TGTGCCAGCAGCCCTCCCGGGGGTGCGAACACCGGGGAGCTGTTTTTT. Translated: CASSPPGGANTGELFF.

The chain links TRBV7-9 to TRBJ2-7; D gene unclear. In germline, CDR1 is SEHNR, CDR2 FQNEAQ (reference sequence). The CDR3 is made up of 14 amino acids. V lost 1 base, J lost 5 bases, and 12 bases lay in between. CDR3 loop: CASSLEATGNEQYF. The CDR3 DNA reads TGTGCCAGCAGCTTAGAGGCGACTGGCAACGAGCAGTACTTC.

This chain links TRBV21-1 with TRBJ2-4; TRBD1 is the table's D call and was not checked against the DNA. TRBV21-1 constitutes a pseudogene. This CDR3 is built from 16 residues. CDR3 in amino acids: CASSKIGATNKNIQYF. For the CDR3, the DNA is TGTGCCAGCAGCAAAATAGGGGCCACCAACAAAAACATTCAGTACTTC.

V gene TRBV4-1 combines with J gene TRBJ2-5; unclear D gene. The CDR3 is made up of 14 amino acids. Germline CDR1 and CDR2: MGHRA and YSYEKL. Trimming removed 4 bases at V and 0 bases at J, with 9 bases between. CDR3 DNA sequence: TGCGCCAGCAGCCCCATTTCAGACCAAGAGACCCAGTACTTC. It yields the protein CASSPISDQETQYF.

This clone was counted between two and nine times. The sample carries other DNA sequences with the same CDR3. The rearrangement links TRBV6-5 to TRBJ2-5; TRBD1 matches at 8 bases. The CDR3 length is 14 residues. Germline loops: CDR1 MNHEY, CDR2 SVGAGI. V shed 5 bases and J 4 bases; nucleotides not matched to a gene: 6. In nucleotides, the CDR3 is TGTGCCAGCAGTCGACAGGGGTTGGGAGAGACCCAGTACTTC. This translates into CASSRQGLGETQYF.

The chain has TRBV6-2 or TRBV6-3 and TRBJ1-2; D is unclear. V shed 8 bases and J shed 5 bases, with 12 bases lying between them. The CDR3 has 12 amino acids. The germline V gene has CDR1 MNHEY and CDR2 SVGEGT. The CDR3: CASGQGVYGYTF. The CDR3 coding sequence is TGTGCCAGCGGCCAAGGAGTTTATGGCTACACCTTC.

This clone has only a few counts. The genes are TRBV2 and TRBJ1-2; 8 nucleotides align to TRBD1. CDR1 is SNHLY, CDR2 FYNNEI, per germline. The CDR3 runs to 18 residues. The V and J ends lost 4 bases and 4 bases, in that order; junction bases with no gene match: 17. CDR3 loop: CASSADRALFPGSYGYTF. Here the CDR3 DNA reads TGTGCCAGCAGTGCGGACAGGGCGCTCTTCCCGGGGAGCTATGGCTACACCTTC.

The rearrangement uses TRBV27 and TRBJ2-1; D remains unclear. The CDR3 spans 15 residues. In germline, CDR1 is MNHEY, CDR2 SMNVEV (reference sequence). Trimming removed 6 bases from V and 0 bases from J, with 12 bases in between. The DNA of the CDR3 is TGTGCCAGCAGGTCCGGCCGGAGCTCCTACAATGAGCAGTTCTTC. This translates into CASRSGRSSYNEQFF.

This chain connects TRBV6-6 to TRBJ1-2; no clear D. V was trimmed by 2 bases and J by 5 bases, leaving 15 bases between them. CDR3 size: 15 residues. CDR1 is MNHNY, CDR2 SVGAGI, per germline (reference sequence). CDR3 in DNA: TGTGCCAGCAGTTACCAAGTAAGCGAGGTGTATGGCTACACCTTC. It yields the protein CASSYQVSEVYGYTF.

The chain has TRBV6-5 and TRBJ1-6, with a weak D call TRBD1 (5 bases). The germline V and J ends were trimmed by 6 bases and 11 bases, with 17 bases remaining between them. The CDR3 runs 14 residues. Germline V CDR1 and CDR2: MNHEY, SVGAGI. The CDR3 DNA reads as TGTGCCAGCAGGAACAGAGGTTTCAGGGCACCCCTCCACTTT. It is translated as CASRNRGFRAPLHF.

This rearrangement joins TRBV30 to TRBJ2-1; 9 bases agree with TRBD2. Looked up from germline, CDR1 is GTSNPN and CDR2 is SVGIG (reference sequence). Trimming cost V 2 bases and J 8 bases; bases outside gene matches: 13. The CDR3 is 16 residues long. CDR3 sequence (DNA): TGTGCCTGGAGTTCTTCTGAGGCGGGGGGGCCGTATGAGCAGTTCTTC. Encoded protein: CAWSSSEAGGPYEQFF.

The chain carries TRBV19 and TRBJ1-5; D possibly corresponds to TRBD1 (6 bases). The CDR3 is made up of 15 amino acids. Germline-derived CDR1 and CDR2 are LNHDA and SQIVND (reference sequence). Trimming cost V 3 bases and J 9 bases, with 18 bases left between them. This chain's CDR3 is CASSINRGGPGPQHF. The CDR3 DNA is TGTGCCAGTAGTATCAACCGCGGGGGCCCCGGGCCCCAGCATTTT.

This chain links TRBV28 with TRBJ1-5; 10 positions agree with TRBD1. The CDR3 extends over 16 amino acids. Germline loops: CDR1 MDHEN, CDR2 SYDVKM. The V and J ends lost 6 bases and 6 bases, in that order; junction bases with no gene match: 11. The CDR3 DNA reads as TGTGCCAGCAGCCAAAGACAGGGGGCTGGAGGTCAGCCCCAGCATTTT. Encoded protein: CASSQRQGAGGQPQHF.

This clone was detected only a few times. The gene calls are TRBV19 and TRBJ1-2, with no clear D. Per germline, CDR1 LNHDA and CDR2 SQIVND (reference sequence). V lost 3 bases and J lost 6, with 5 bases in between. The CDR3 extends over 11 amino acids. This chain's CDR3 is CASSIRDGYTF. CDR3 DNA: TGTGCCAGTAGTATCCGCGATGGCTACACCTTC.

The genes are TRBV2 and TRBJ1-2, with TRBD1 matching 9 bases. From germline, CDR1 is SNHLY and CDR2 FYNNEI. Losses at the gene ends were 6 bases for V and 7 bases for J; bases not matched to a gene: 6. The CDR3 runs to 13 residues. The CDR3 loop is CASRGQGLGGYTF. For the CDR3, the DNA is TGTGCCAGCAGGGGACAGGGCTTGGGTGGCTACACCTTC.

This chain uses TRBV9 with TRBJ1-1, with D possibly matching TRBD1 (5 bases). V was clipped by 2 bases and J by 5 bases, with 10 bases between them. The length of the CDR3 is 13 residues. Germline V gene sequence: CDR1 SGDLS, CDR2 YYNGEE. As DNA, the CDR3 is TGTGCCAGCAGCGTCGGACGGGGGACTGAAGCTTTCTTT. Its protein product is CASSVGRGTEAFF.

The gene calls are TRBV6-2 or TRBV6-3 and TRBJ1-2; TRBD1 matches 9 bases. J gave up 7 bases and V 2 bases, and 11 bases lay outside the gene matches. The CDR3 spans 16 residues. Germline V CDR1 and CDR2: MNHEY, SVGEGT. The CDR3 sequence is CASSYLYPGQGGGYTF. CDR3 nucleotides: TGTGCCAGCAGTTACCTCTACCCGGGACAGGGTGGTGGCTACACCTTC.

The V call is TRBV5-1, the J call TRBJ2-2, with 9 bases fitting TRBD2. The germline V gene has CDR1 SGHRS and CDR2 YFSETQ. CDR3 size: 15 residues. V was clipped by 3 bases and J by 5 bases; unmatched bases: 5. DNA for the CDR3: TGCGCCAGCAGCTACGGACTAGCGAGGACCGGGGAGCTGTTTTTT. Protein product: CASSYGLARTGELFF.

This chain connects TRBV10-3 to TRBJ2-3; D possibly corresponds to TRBD2 (6 bases). The CDR3 has 16 residues. Germline CDR1 is ENHRY and CDR2 is SYGVKD. Trimming removed 3 bases at V and 0 bases at J, with 13 bases between. For the CDR3, the DNA is TGTGCCATCAGTGATCGGGGCGGGGCTAGCACAGATACGCAGTATTTT. This codes for CAISDRGGASTDTQYF.

The chain recombines TRBV10-3 with TRBJ1-2; 12 nucleotides align to TRBD1. This CDR3 spans 17 amino acids. The V and J ends lost 2 bases and 7 bases, in that order; junction bases with no gene match: 11. In germline, CDR1 is ENHRY, CDR2 SYGVKD. This chain's CDR3 is CAISETRDRGPTIGYTF. The CDR3 DNA reads as TGTGCCATCAGTGAGACTCGGGACAGGGGGCCGACTATTGGCTACACCTTC.

The genes are TRBV6-5 and TRBJ2-7; tentative D call: TRBD1 (6 bases). V lost 6 bases and J 4 bases, leaving 13 bases between the germline ends. The CDR3 runs 13 residues. CDR1 and CDR2 from the germline V gene are MNHEY and SVGAGI. CDR3 loop: CASSLDRRYEQYF. The CDR3 region has the DNA TGTGCCAGCAGCCTAGACAGGCGGTACGAGCAGTACTTC.

This chain uses TRBV4-3 with TRBJ2-1, with 9 positions matching TRBD2. The trim removed 1 base at V and 3 bases at J, leaving 4 bases unmatched. The CDR3 totals 16 residues. Per germline, CDR1 LGHNA and CDR2 YSLEER. For the CDR3, the DNA is TGCGCCAGCAGCCAAGCGGGGACTAGCCGCTACAATGAGCAGTTCTTC. It codes for CASSQAGTSRYNEQFF.